The entry that follows covers one T cell receptor beta chain sequence. Its antigen remains unknown. This sample was included in a study of cytomegalovirus exposure and HLA in healthy donors. Study-wide background: Earlier, almost 120 million unique TCR beta sequences were recovered from approximately 180 million T cells by an analysis. Study-level points and caveats: Later, an analysis found that common viral pathogens appeared to be linked with several of the most significant clusters. Earlier results showed most TCR beta V segments being productive about 87% or about 30% of the time.

Amplification used 60 Vbeta primers and 13 Jbeta primers. Here immunoSEQ multiplex PCR was the method, and the copy in TCRdb shows in-frame clones only, minus some. The table records approximately 140,000 clones, 73% of them present only once. The ends lost 4 bases at V and 4 bases at J; junction bases unmatched: 4. CDR1 and CDR2 (germline): SGHTA, FQGNSA. There are 15 residues in the CDR3. J is TRBJ2-2 and V is TRBV7-2; 9 positions agree with TRBD1. Material: PBMCs. The source of this sequence is a woman between 40 and 55 years old in good health and CMV-seronegative. CDR3 nucleotides: TGTGCCAGCAGCTCCAGACAGGGGGGCACCGGGGAGCTGTTTTTT. Translation: CASSSRQGGTGELFF.